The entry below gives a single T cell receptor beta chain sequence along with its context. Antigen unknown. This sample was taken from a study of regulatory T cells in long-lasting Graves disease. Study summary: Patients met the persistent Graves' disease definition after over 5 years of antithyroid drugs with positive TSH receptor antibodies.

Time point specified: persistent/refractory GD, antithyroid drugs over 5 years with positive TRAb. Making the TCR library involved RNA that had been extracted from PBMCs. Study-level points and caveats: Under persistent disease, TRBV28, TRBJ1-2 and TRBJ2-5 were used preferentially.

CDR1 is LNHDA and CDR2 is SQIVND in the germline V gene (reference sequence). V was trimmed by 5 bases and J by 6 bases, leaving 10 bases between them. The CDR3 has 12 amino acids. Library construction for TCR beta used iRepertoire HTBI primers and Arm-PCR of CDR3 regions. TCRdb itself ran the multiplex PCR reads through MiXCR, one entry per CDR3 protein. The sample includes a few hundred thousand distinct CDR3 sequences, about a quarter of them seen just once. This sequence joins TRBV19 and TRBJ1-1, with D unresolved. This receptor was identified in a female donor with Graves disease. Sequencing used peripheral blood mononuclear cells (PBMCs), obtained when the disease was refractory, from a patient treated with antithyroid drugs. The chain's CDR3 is CASSARRAEAFF. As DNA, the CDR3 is TGTGCCAGTAGTGCCCGAAGAGCTGAAGCTTTCTTT.